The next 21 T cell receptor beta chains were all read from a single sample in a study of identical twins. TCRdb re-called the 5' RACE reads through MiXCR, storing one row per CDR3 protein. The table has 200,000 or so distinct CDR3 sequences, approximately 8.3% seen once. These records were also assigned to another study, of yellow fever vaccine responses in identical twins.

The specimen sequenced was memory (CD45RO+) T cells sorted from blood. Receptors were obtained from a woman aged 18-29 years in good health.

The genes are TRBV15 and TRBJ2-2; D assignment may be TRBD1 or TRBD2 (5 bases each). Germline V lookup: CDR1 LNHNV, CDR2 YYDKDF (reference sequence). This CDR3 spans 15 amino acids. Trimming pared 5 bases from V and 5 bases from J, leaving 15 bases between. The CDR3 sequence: CATSEGFSRTGELFF. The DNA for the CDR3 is TGTGCCACCAGCGAGGGGTTTTCCCGGACCGGGGAGCTGTTTTTT.

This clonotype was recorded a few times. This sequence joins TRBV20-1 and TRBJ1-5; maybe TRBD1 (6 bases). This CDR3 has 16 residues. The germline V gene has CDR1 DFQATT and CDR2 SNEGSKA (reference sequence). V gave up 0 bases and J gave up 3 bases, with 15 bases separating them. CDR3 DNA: TGCAGTGCTAGAGAACAGGGTAGGGGTTTCAATCAGCCCCAGCATTTT. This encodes CSAREQGRGFNQPQHF.

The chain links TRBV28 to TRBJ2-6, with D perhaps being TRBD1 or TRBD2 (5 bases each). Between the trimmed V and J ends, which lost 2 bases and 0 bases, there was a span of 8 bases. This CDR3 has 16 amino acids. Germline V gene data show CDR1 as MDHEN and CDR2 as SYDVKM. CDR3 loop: CASSLSGHSGANVLTF. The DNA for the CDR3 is TGTGCCAGCAGTTTAAGCGGACACTCTGGGGCCAACGTCCTGACTTTC.

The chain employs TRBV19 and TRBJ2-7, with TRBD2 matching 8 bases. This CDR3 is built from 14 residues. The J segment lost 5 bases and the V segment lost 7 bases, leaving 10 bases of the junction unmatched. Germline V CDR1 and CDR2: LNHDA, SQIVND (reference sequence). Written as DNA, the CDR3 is TGTGCCAGTAACTCCCGGGGGGGAACGAACGAGCAGTACTTC. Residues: CASNSRGGTNEQYF.

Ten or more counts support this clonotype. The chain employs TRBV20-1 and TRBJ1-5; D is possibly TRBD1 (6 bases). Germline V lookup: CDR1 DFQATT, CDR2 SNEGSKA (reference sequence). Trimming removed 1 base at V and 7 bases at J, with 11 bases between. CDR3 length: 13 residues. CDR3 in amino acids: CSARAGGGQPQHF. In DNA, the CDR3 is TGCAGTGCTAGAGCGGGGGGCGGACAGCCCCAGCATTTT.

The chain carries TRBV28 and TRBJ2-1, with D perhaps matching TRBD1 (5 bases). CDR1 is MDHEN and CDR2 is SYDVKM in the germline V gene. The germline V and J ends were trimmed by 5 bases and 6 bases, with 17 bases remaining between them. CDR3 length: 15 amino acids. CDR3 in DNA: TGTGCCAGCAGTCCACAAAAACAAAGGGGCAATGAGCAGTTCTTC. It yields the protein CASSPQKQRGNEQFF.

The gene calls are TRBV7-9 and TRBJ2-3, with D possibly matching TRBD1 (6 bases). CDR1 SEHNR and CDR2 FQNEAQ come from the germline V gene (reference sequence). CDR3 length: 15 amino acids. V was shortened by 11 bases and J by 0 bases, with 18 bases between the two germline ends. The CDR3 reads CAWTAVTGSTDTQYF. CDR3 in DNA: TGTGCCTGGACTGCCGTGACAGGAAGCACAGATACGCAGTATTTT.

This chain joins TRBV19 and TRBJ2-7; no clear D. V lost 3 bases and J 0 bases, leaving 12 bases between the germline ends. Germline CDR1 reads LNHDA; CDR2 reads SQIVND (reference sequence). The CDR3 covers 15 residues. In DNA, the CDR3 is TGTGCCAGTAGTATCTCCCCCCTGAGCTCCTACGAGCAGTACTTC. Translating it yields CASSISPLSSYEQYF.

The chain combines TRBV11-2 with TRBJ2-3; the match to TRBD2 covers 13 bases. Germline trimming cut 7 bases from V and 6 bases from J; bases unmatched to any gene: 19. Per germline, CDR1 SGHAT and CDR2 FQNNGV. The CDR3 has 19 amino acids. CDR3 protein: CASTKETWTSGGFRDTQYF. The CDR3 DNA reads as TGTGCCAGCACCAAGGAGACCTGGACTAGCGGGGGATTTAGGGATACGCAGTATTTT.

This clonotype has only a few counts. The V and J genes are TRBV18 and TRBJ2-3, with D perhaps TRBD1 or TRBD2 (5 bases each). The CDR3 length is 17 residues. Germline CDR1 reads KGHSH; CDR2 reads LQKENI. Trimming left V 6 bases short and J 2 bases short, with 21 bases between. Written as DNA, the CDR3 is TGTGCCAGCTCCCCATACGGGGCCCTTTTCGACACAGATACGCAGTATTTT. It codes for CASSPYGALFDTDTQYF. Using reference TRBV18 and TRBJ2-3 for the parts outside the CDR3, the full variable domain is NAGVMQNPRHLVRRRGQEARLRCSPMKGHSHVYWYRQLPEEGLKFMVYLQKENIIDESGMPKERFSAEFPKEGPSILRIQQVVRGDSAAYFCASSPYGALFDTDTQYFGPGTRLTVL.

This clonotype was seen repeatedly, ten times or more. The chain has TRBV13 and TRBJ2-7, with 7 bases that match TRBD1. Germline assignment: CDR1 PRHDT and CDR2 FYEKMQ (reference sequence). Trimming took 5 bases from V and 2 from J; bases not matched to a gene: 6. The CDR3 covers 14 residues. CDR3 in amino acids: CASSPEGAPYEQYF. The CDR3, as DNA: TGTGCCAGCAGCCCCGAGGGGGCTCCCTACGAGCAGTACTTC.

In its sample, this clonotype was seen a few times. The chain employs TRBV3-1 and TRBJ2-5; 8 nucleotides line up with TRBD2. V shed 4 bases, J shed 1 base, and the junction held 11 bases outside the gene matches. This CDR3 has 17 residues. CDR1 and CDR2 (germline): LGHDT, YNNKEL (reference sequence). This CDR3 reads CASSRIPGGGLQETQYF. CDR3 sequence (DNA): TGTGCCAGCAGCCGGATCCCGGGCGGGGGGCTCCAAGAGACCCAGTACTTC.

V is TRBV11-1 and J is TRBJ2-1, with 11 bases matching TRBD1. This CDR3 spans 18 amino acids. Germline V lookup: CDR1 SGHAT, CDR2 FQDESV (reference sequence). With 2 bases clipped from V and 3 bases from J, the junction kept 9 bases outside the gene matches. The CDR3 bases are TGTGCCAGCAGCTTAAGGACAGGGGGCGTTTTTCTCTACAATGAGCAGTTCTTC. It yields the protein CASSLRTGGVFLYNEQFF.

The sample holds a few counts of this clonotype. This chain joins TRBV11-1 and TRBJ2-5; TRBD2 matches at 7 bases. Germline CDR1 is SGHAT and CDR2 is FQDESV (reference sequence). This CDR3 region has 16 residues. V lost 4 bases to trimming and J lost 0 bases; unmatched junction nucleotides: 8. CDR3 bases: TGTGCCAGCAGCTCGGGGGTAGCGGGCGACCAAGAGACCCAGTACTTC. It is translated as CASSSGVAGDQETQYF.

In DNA form, the CDR3 reads TGCAGTGCTAAATGGGACAGGGGCTATGGCTACACCTTC. This gives the protein CSAKWDRGYGYTF. The rearrangement uses TRBV20-1 and TRBJ1-2; 10 bases fit TRBD1. The J segment lost 4 bases and the V segment lost 4 bases, leaving 3 bases of the junction unmatched. Germline CDR1 DFQATT, CDR2 SNEGSKA (reference sequence). The CDR3 length is 13 residues.

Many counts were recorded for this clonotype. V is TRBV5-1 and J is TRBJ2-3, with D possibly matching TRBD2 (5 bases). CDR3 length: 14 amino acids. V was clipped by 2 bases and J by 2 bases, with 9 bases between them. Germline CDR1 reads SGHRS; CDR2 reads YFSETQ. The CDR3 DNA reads TGCGCCAGCAGCTTCTGGGAGTCCACAGATACGCAGTATTTT. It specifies CASSFWESTDTQYF.

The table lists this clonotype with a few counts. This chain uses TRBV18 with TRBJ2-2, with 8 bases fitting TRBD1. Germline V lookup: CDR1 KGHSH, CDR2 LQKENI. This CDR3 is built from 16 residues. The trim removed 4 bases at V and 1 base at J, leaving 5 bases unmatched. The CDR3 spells CASSLGTGRNTGELFF. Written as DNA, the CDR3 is TGTGCCAGCTCACTAGGGACAGGCCGGAACACCGGGGAGCTGTTTTTT.

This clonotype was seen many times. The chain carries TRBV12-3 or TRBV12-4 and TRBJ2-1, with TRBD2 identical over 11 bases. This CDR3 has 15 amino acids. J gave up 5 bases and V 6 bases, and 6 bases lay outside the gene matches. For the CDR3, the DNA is TGTGCCAGCAGAGCGACTAGCGGGATCCACAATGAGCAGTTCTTC. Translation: CASRATSGIHNEQFF.

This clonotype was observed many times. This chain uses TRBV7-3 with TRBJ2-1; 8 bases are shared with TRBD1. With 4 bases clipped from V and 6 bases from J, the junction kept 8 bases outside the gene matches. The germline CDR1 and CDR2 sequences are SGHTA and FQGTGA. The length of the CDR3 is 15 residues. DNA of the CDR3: TGTGCCAGCAGCTCCTCCATGGACAGGGTCAATGAGCAGTTCTTC. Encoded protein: CASSSSMDRVNEQFF.

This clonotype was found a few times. CDR3 nucleotide sequence: TGCAGTGCTAGAGACGACGACAGGCCCTATAGCAATCAGCCCCAGCATTTT. It codes for CSARDDDRPYSNQPQHF. The gene calls are TRBV20-1 and TRBJ1-5; perhaps TRBD1 as D (6 bases). The CDR3 totals 17 residues. Germline assignment: CDR1 DFQATT and CDR2 SNEGSKA (reference sequence). Trimming shortened V by 0 bases and J by 0 bases, and 15 bases separated the two germline ends.

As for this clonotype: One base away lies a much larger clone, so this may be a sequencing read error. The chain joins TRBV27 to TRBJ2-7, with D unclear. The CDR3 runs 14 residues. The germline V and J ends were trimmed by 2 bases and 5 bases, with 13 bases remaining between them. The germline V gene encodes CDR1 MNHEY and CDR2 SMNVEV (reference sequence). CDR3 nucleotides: TGTGCCAGCAGTTTAGGGGTCGGTAACCACGAGCAGTACTTC. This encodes CASSLGVGNHEQYF.